This T cell receptor (beta chain) was found in a study of T cell responses to AZD1222 COVID-19 vaccine. Clones were read by immunoSEQ multiplex PCR, and TCRdb kept only the in-frame ones, dropping some. The table lists around 150,000 clones, about 90% of them singletons. Study observations and caveats: Among vaccine-associated CD4 TCRs, coverage spanned spike, with dominance at 160-218 and 743-854. The study sampled repertoires only after the peak T cell response.

As for this clone: Antigen: not known.

This sequence originates from an adult in good health. The starting material was peripheral blood, obtained on day 0 of MenACWY control vaccination.

In DNA form, the CDR3 reads TGTGCCAGCAGCTTTGGTGGACAGCTGAACACTGAAGCTTTCTTT. Its translation: CASSFGGQLNTEAFF. The gene calls are TRBV7-9 and TRBJ1-1; D possibly corresponds to TRBD1 (6 bases). CDR1 and CDR2 (germline): SEHNR, FQNEAQ (reference sequence). V was trimmed by 3 bases and J by 0 bases, leaving 11 bases between them. CDR3 length: 15 amino acids.